The 27 T cell receptor beta chains listed next were all sequenced from one sample in a study of CXCR3-negative and CXCR3-positive naive CD8 T cells (dated by TCRdb to between 2019 and 2020). TCRdb shows the sequencer as NextSeq 550. The Human TCR Profiling Kit (MiLaboratory) was used to make UMI-labeled 5' RACE TRB cDNA libraries. TCRdb reprocessed the reads, so every CDR3 protein sequence counts as one entry and DNA is not shown. The sample table holds about 58,000 distinct CDR3 sequences. Clones ranked in the top ten supply approximately 0.42% of the sample. Material: naive CXCR3- CD8+ T cells from blood. The sample's cell subset or site label, decoded: CD45RO-CCR7+CD27+CD95- naive CD8+ T cells lacking CXCR3 (TNR3-). All receptors come from a human donor in good health. Some clones in this sample may be carry-over from other donors' samples.

This chain joins TRBV7-9 and TRBJ2-2; as DNA is missing, the TRBD2 call by TCRdb cannot be tested. The length of the CDR3 is 15 residues. Germline V gene lookup returns CDR1 SEHNR and CDR2 FQNEAQ (reference sequence). This CDR3 reads CASSFESWGAGELFF.

The chain is built from TRBV14 and TRBJ1-2. In germline, CDR1 is SGHDN, CDR2 FVKESK. This CDR3 contains 13 residues. The CDR3 sequence is CASSQAGNYGYTF.

This chain links TRBV7-2 with TRBJ2-1; TCRdb's D gene call, TRBD2, goes unchecked for lack of DNA. CDR1 and CDR2 from the germline V gene are SGHTA and FQGNSA. There are 17 residues in the CDR3. The CDR3 spells CASSPSTRLDFRHEQFF.

The J gene is TRBJ1-5, the V gene TRBV20-1. CDR1 is DFQATT and CDR2 is SNEGSKA in the germline V gene (reference sequence). The CDR3 runs to 17 residues. The CDR3 sequence is CSARALGLGFSNQPQHF.

J is TRBJ1-2 and V is TRBV7-9; the D gene TCRdb calls, TRBD1, cannot be checked with no DNA. The length of the CDR3 is 16 residues. Germline V gene sequence: CDR1 SEHNR, CDR2 FQNEAQ (reference sequence). The chain's CDR3 is CASSAPTGGLEYGYTF.

V and J are TRBV28 and TRBJ2-7; TCRdb designates TRBD1, a call that cannot be tested without DNA. Looked up from germline, CDR1 is MDHEN and CDR2 is SYDVKM. This CDR3 region has 15 residues. Here the CDR3 reads CASSFLSQGVHEQYF.

The chain is built from TRBV7-2 and TRBJ1-1; TCRdb returns TRBD1, unconfirmable since there is no DNA. The CDR3 contains 16 residues. Germline CDR1 is SGHTA and CDR2 is FQGNSA. The CDR3 sequence is CASSFAGYGGATEAFF.

The V and J genes are TRBV20-1 and TRBJ2-7; the D call from TCRdb, TRBD1, cannot be confirmed without DNA. The CDR3 length is 17 residues. Germline CDR1 is DFQATT and CDR2 is SNEGSKA (reference sequence). This chain's CDR3 is CSARDNPGTGASYEQYF.

This chain links TRBV7-8 with TRBJ2-1. The CDR3 extends over 17 amino acids. Per germline, CDR1 SGHVS and CDR2 FQNEAQ. CDR3 protein: CASSLAVVSYAYNKQFF.

This CDR3 reads CASSFWDTSTDTQYF. This chain connects TRBV28 to TRBJ2-3. This CDR3 has 15 amino acids. Germline V gene lookup returns CDR1 MDHEN and CDR2 SYDVKM. The full variable domain, completed using reference TRBV28 and TRBJ2-3, is DVKVTQSSRYLVKRTGEKVFLECVQDMDHENMFWYRQDPGLGLRLIYFSYDVKMKEKGDIPEGYSVSREKKERFSLILESASTNQTSMYLCASSFWDTSTDTQYFGPGTRLTVL.

The chain employs TRBV11-2 and TRBJ1-5. This CDR3 spans 15 amino acids. Germline-derived CDR1 and CDR2 are SGHAT and FQNNGV. CDR3 region: CASSSEGTSNQPQHF.

The rearrangement joins TRBV5-1 to TRBJ2-3. This CDR3 contains 15 residues. Germline V lookup: CDR1 SGHRS, CDR2 YFSETQ. CDR3 region: CASSLDPSVTDTQYF.

V is TRBV6-5 and J is TRBJ2-5; TCRdb names TRBD2, which stays unverified in the absence of DNA. Per germline, CDR1 MNHEY and CDR2 SVGAGI. The CDR3 runs 14 residues. The CDR3 protein is CASSPGLIQETQYF.

This chain links TRBV7-9 with TRBJ2-2; the TCRdb D gene call, TRBD1, has no DNA to confirm it. The CDR3 is 16 amino acids. Looked up from germline, CDR1 is SEHNR and CDR2 is FQNEAQ (reference sequence). The CDR3 region is CASSGPGTGHTGELFF.

This chain connects TRBV7-9 to TRBJ2-5; TCRdb reports TRBD2, a call that lacks DNA to check it against. There are 17 residues in the CDR3. Germline CDR1 SEHNR, CDR2 FQNEAQ (reference sequence). The CDR3 sequence: CASSPPRGGGAQETQYF.

This chain joins TRBV20-1 and TRBJ2-1; the D call of TRBD2 rests on TCRdb alone, since no DNA is present to check it. Germline V gene sequence: CDR1 DFQATT, CDR2 SNEGSKA (reference sequence). The CDR3 consists of 21 residues. The CDR3 protein is CSARDSTAGPPRPARLDEQFF.

The chain combines TRBV29-1 with TRBJ1-2; the D call from TCRdb, TRBD1, cannot be confirmed without DNA. Germline CDR1 SQVTM, CDR2 ANQGSEA. The CDR3 length is 18 residues. The CDR3 sequence is CSVDLPPQGVSGIYGYTF.

The V and J genes are TRBV18 and TRBJ2-7. CDR1 and CDR2 from the germline V gene are KGHSH and LQKENI. This CDR3 is built from 13 residues. CDR3 in amino acids: CASSPEPVIEQYF.

The chain couples TRBV7-3 to TRBJ2-3; TCRdb proposes TRBD1, but this gene call is untestable without DNA. The CDR3 extends over 13 amino acids. Germline CDR1 is SGHTA and CDR2 is FQGTGA. The CDR3: CASSTPLSDTQYF.

V is TRBV2 and J is TRBJ2-7; TCRdb's D call of TRBD2 is untestable without DNA. The CDR3 extends over 13 amino acids. Germline CDR1 reads SNHLY; CDR2 reads FYNNEI. CDR3: CASILGPSYEQYF.

This rearrangement joins TRBV29-1 to TRBJ2-7. Germline V gene sequence: CDR1 SQVTM, CDR2 ANQGSEA. The CDR3 totals 12 residues. CDR3 loop: CSVNGPAYEQYF.

The V call is TRBV19, the J call TRBJ2-3; TCRdb reports TRBD2, a call that lacks DNA to check it against. This CDR3 contains 16 residues. The germline V gene encodes CDR1 LNHDA and CDR2 SQIVND (reference sequence). The CDR3: CASSVRTSARMDTQYF.

This chain connects TRBV14 to TRBJ2-2; the D call of TRBD1 rests on TCRdb alone, since no DNA is present to check it. Germline V gene lookup returns CDR1 SGHDN and CDR2 FVKESK. The CDR3 contains 16 residues. CDR3 amino acids: CASSQKGTGYTGELFF.

The chain uses TRBV3-1 and TRBJ2-3; TCRdb gives TRBD2 as the D gene, but with no DNA this cannot be confirmed. CDR1 and CDR2 (germline): LGHDT, YNNKEL (reference sequence). The CDR3 extends over 19 amino acids. This CDR3 reads CASSQEGRASGIYTDTQYF.

The rearrangement links TRBV7-3 to TRBJ2-1; TCRdb names TRBD2, which stays unverified in the absence of DNA. The CDR3 extends over 16 amino acids. Germline assignment: CDR1 SGHTA and CDR2 FQGTGA. The CDR3 region is CASSLEASGGYNEQFF.

V usage is TRBV5-6 and J usage is TRBJ2-1; TCRdb gives TRBD1 as the D gene, but with no DNA this cannot be confirmed. The CDR3 runs 14 residues. CDR1 and CDR2 from the germline V gene are SGHDT and YYEEEE. Here the CDR3 reads CASSFRTANNEQFF.

The J gene is TRBJ2-7, the V gene TRBV27; TCRdb lists TRBD1, though no DNA is available to test this call. There are 13 residues in the CDR3. Germline assignment: CDR1 MNHEY and CDR2 SMNVEV (reference sequence). The CDR3 here is CASSLRAAYEQYF.